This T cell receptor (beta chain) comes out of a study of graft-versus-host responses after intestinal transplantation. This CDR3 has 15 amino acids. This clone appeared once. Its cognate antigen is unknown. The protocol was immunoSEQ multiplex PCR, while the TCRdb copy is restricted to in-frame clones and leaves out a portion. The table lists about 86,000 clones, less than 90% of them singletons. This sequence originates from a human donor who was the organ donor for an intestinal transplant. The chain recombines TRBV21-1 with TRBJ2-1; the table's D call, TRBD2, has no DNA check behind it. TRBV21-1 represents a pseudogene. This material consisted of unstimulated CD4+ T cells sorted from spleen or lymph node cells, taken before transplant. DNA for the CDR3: TGTGCCAGCAGGCGTCGTGGGAGGTTTTACAATGAGCAGTTCTTC. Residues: CASRRRGRFYNEQFF.